This T cell receptor (beta chain) was observed in a study of radiation and T cells in renal cell carcinoma (dated by TCRdb to the early 2020s). Regarding the complete study: The samples were drawn from a clinical trial, where primary renal cell carcinomas were treated with 15 Gy of stereotactic body radiation therapy and then removed by nephrectomy 4 weeks afterward. A total of around 50 samples underwent TCR beta sequencing, made up of 26 tumors and about 27 peripheral blood samples. A total of 3.5 million to 4.5 million unique CDR3 nucleotide sequences, encoding 2,500,000 or so unique CDR3 amino acid sequences, were found across all 50 or so samples. Study-wide conclusions, independent of this receptor: With a single-armed trial design, the study had no way to address how radiation dose or scheduling affects the TCR repertoire. Because pretreatment tumor biopsies were not available, the study could not determine whether clonotypes were already present within the tumor at baseline. In blood, the top tumor clonotypes increased from baseline to 2 weeks after radiation and then shrank by 4 weeks, which suggests a temporary expansion of tumor-resident clones. Blood repertoire dynamics were not followed beyond 4 weeks after treatment.

Its CDR3 holds 14 amino acids, cysteine through phenylalanine. Only CDR3 DNA is held: 42 bases, read in frame from base 1. V loses 5 bases of germline sequence and J loses 0 bases, and the interval between the two ends is 10 bases. CDR1 and CDR2, looked up from the germline V gene, are SGHTA and FQGTGA. Worth noting for this clone: Its specific antigen is unknown. Base qualities are missing; no much larger clone stands one base away.

TCR beta libraries were generated from genomic DNA with the immunoSEQ kit, following the manufacturer's recommendations. To prepare libraries, a first multiplex PCR with proprietary primers was run, followed by a second PCR that added unique barcodes, and a bead cleanup was done after each round. Each sample batch included a kit-provided positive control reaction and a negative control reaction. The final libraries were assessed on an Agilent 4200 TapeStation D1000 ScreenTape, pooled by volume, and quantified by qPCR. An Illumina NextSeq500 fitted with a MidOutput 150-cycle cartridge performed the sequencing, running 156 Read1 cycles and 15 Index1 cycles with the kit's custom primers. The pooled library was loaded at approximately 0.98 pM with about 20% PhiX control spiked in. The authors' analysis ran thus. The vendor-processed data were analyzed in R, and a clonotype was defined as all T cells that share the same CDR3 nucleotide sequence. In the clone abundance analyses, frequencies in each sample were normalized to that sample's 10,000 most abundant clones. Public T cell clones, averaging fewer than five per sample, were removed before analysis. Tumor-enriched and baseline blood-enriched clonotypes were defined by at least a 32-fold difference in abundance between compartments. A beta-binomial differential abundance model was applied to find clonotypes that expanded or contracted between blood time points. Similarity between tumor and blood repertoires was quantified using the Baroni-Urbani and Buser coefficient, and groups were compared with two-tailed Wilcoxon tests in R. What TCRdb holds here is the immuneACCESS table cut down to in-frame rearrangements. Part of the clones is not present; checked against another copy, under half of the missing clones reflect an unresolved V gene, and the others are unexplained. The V and J calls and the clone size are those of that table, but D and trimming were determined from the DNA. The sample table lists 140,000 to 150,000 clones, around 90% of them with a count of one. 3.5% to 5% of the sample comes from the top ten.

The time point label corresponds to: baseline pretreatment blood. The treatment or condition label, as the study defines it: 15 Gy SBRT to primary tumor, nephrectomy 4 weeks later. To follow tumor-enriched clonotypes, peripheral blood was collected serially from radiation-treated patients at baseline and again at 2 weeks and 4 weeks after SBRT. Every patient had renal cell carcinoma of clear cell pathology. The QIAamp DNA Blood Mini Kit (Qiagen) was used to prepare genomic DNA for TCR sequencing. Only samples passing all quality control checks were included in the analyses. This receptor chain uses TRBV7-3 and TRBJ1-1; the D gene assignment is ambiguous. Source: blood, taken from a patient whose treatment included radiotherapy and nephrectomy. This receptor was obtained from a woman in her seventies with renal cell carcinoma. For the CDR3, the sequence is CASSPSTLNTEAFF. The nucleotides read TGTGCCAGCAGCCCCTCGACACTGAACACTGAAGCTTTCTTT.